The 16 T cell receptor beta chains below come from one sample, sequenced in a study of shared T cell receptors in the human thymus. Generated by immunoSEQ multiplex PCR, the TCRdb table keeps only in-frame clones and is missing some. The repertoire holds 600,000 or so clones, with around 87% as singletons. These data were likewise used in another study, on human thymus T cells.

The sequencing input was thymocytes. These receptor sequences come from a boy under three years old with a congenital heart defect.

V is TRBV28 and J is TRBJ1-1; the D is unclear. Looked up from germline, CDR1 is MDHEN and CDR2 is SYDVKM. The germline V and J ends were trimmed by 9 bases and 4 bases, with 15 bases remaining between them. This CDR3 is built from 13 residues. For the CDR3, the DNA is TGTGCCAGTCGGGGAGGCTTGGTCACTGAAGCTTTCTTT. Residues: CASRGGLVTEAFF.

The CDR3 DNA sequence: TGTGCCAGCAGTTTATCGCCAGGGAAATTGAATCAGCCCCAGCATTTT. It specifies CASSLSPGKLNQPQHF. The V and J genes are TRBV27 and TRBJ1-5, with a possible D match to TRBD1 (5 bases). With 0 bases removed from V and 4 bases from J, the gap between germline ends came to 13 bases. The CDR3 loop spans 16 amino acids. Looked up from germline, CDR1 is MNHEY and CDR2 is SMNVEV (reference sequence).

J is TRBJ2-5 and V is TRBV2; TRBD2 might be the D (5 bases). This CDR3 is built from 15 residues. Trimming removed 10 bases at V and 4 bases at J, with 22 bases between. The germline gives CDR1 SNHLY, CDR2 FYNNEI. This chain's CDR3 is CATRPDEGRGETQYF. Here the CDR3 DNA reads TGTGCCACCCGCCCGGATGAGGGCCGCGGAGAGACCCAGTACTTC.

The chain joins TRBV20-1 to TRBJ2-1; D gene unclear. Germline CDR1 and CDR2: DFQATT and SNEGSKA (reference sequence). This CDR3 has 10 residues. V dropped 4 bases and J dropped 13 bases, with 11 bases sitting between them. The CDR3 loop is CSAKAGGQFF. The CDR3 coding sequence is TGCAGTGCTAAGGCAGGTGGTCAGTTCTTC.

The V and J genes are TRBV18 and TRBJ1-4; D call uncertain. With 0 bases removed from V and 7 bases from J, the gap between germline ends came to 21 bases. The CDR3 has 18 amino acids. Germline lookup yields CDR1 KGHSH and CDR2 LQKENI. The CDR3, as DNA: TGTGCCAGCTCACCACCTAAGAAGGATAACGAATGGAGTGAAAAACTGTTTTTT. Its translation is CASSPPKKDNEWSEKLFF.

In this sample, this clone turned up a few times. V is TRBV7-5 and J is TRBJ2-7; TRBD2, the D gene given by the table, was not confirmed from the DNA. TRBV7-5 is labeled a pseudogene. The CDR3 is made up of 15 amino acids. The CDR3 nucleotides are TGTGTCAGAAGCCCCCGGGAGGATCTCGAGGAGGAGCAGTACTTC. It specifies CVRSPREDLEEEQYF.

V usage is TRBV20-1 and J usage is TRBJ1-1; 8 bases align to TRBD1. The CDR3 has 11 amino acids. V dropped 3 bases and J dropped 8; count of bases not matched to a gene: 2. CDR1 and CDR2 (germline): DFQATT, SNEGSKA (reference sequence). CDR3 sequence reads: CSASTGGEAFF. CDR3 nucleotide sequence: TGCAGTGCTAGTACAGGGGGGGAAGCTTTCTTT.

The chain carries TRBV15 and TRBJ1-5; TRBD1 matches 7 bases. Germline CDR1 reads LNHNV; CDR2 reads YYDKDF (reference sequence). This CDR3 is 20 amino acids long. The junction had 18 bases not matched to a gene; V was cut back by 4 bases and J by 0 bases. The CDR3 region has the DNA TGTGCCACCAGCACAATACTAGATGGGAAGGGGGCTGGTAGCAATCAGCCCCAGCATTTT. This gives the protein CATSTILDGKGAGSNQPQHF.

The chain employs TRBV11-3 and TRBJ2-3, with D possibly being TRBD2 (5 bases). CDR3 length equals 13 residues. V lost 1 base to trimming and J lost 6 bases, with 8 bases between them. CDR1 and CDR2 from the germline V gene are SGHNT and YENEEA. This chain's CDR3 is CASSLGASDTQYF. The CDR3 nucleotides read TGTGCCAGCAGCTTAGGGGCTAGCGATACGCAGTATTTT.

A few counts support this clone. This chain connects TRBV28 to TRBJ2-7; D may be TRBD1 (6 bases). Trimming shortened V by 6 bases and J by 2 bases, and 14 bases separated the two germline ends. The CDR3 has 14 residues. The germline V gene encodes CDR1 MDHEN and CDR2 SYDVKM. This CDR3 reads CASRDNRDTYEQYF. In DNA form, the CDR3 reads TGTGCCAGCAGGGACAACAGGGATACCTACGAGCAGTACTTC.

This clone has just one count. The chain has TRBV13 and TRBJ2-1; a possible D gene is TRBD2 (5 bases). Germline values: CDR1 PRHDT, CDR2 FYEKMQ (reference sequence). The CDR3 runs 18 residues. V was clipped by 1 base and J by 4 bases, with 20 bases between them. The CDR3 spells CASSLVRDSPMSYNEQFF. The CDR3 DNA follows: TGTGCCAGCAGCTTAGTTCGGGATAGCCCCATGTCTTACAATGAGCAGTTCTTC. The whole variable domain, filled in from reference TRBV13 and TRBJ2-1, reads AAGVIQSPRHLIKEKRETATLKCYPIPRHDTVYWYQQGPGQDPQFLISFYEKMQSDKGSIPDRFSAQQFSDYHSELNMSSLELGDSALYFCASSLVRDSPMSYNEQFFGPGTRLTVL.

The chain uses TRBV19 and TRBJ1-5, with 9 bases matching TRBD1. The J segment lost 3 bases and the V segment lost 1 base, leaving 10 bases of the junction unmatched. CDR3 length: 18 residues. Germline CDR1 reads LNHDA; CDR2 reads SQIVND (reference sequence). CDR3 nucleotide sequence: TGTGCCAGTAGTATAGTCACCCCTGGACAGGGGAACAATCAGCCCCAGCATTTT. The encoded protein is CASSIVTPGQGNNQPQHF. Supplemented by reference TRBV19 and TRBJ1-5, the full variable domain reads DGGITQSPKYLFRKEGQNVTLSCEQNLNHDAMYWYRQDPGQGLRLIYYSQIVNDFQKGDIAEGYSVSREKKESFPLTVTSAQKNPTAFYLCASSIVTPGQGNNQPQHFGDGTRLSIL.

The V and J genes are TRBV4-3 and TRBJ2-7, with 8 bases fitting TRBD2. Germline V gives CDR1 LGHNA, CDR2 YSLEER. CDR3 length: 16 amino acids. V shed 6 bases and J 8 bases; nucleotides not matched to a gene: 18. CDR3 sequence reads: CASSPERAGERYKQYF. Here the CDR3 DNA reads TGCGCCAGCAGTCCTGAGAGAGCGGGAGAACGGTACAAGCAGTACTTC.

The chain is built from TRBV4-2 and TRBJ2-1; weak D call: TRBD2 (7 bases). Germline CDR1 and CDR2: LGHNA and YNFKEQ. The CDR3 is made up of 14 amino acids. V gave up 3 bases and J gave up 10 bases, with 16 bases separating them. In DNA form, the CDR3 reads TGTGCCAGCAGCCATGGGGGCGGGGGATGGGAGCAGTTCTTC. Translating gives CASSHGGGGWEQFF.

This CDR3 is CASSPRGGRADNEQYF. CDR3 DNA sequence: TGTGCCAGCAGCCCACGTGGAGGGAGGGCCGATAACGAGCAGTACTTC. The chain recombines TRBV5-6 with TRBJ2-7; 7 nucleotides align to TRBD2. This CDR3 has 16 amino acids. J lost 5 bases, V lost 4 bases, and 15 bases had no gene match. Germline CDR1 SGHDT, CDR2 YYEEEE.

The CDR3 loop is CASRDRGQSWGAFF. Written as DNA, the CDR3 is TGTGCCAGCAGGGACAGGGGGCAATCATGGGGAGCTTTCTTT. This chain uses TRBV6-1 with TRBJ1-1, with 11 positions matching TRBD1. With V trimmed by 6 bases and J by 10 bases, 10 bases remained unmatched. The CDR3 totals 14 residues. Germline-derived CDR1 and CDR2 are MNHNS and SASEGT.